The 18 T cell receptor beta chains below were found in one sample sequenced in a study of neurological immune-mediated disorders. TCRdb analysed the 5' RACE reads with MiXCR anew, one entry per CDR3 protein. The sample has 15,000 to 20,000 distinct CDR3 sequences, about a quarter seen once. The sample comprised PBMCs. These receptors all stem from a man in his forties or fifties with HTLV-1-associated myelopathy (HAM/TSP).

This clonotype is judged medium-sized. The gene calls are TRBV29-1 and TRBJ2-6; tentative D call: TRBD1 (5 bases). V lost 6 bases and J lost 0, with 12 bases in between. Germline V gene lookup returns CDR1 SQVTM and CDR2 ANQGSEA. This CDR3 has 15 residues. In DNA form, the CDR3 reads TGCAGCGTCCTACAGGCAAGCTCTGGGGCCAACGTCCTGACTTTC. Residues: CSVLQASSGANVLTF.

This clonotype was detected ten times or more. The chain is built from TRBV20-1 and TRBJ2-5; D gene unclear. Trimming took 4 bases from V and 3 from J, leaving 3 bases between them. The CDR3 extends over 10 amino acids. The germline V gene has CDR1 DFQATT and CDR2 SNEGSKA (reference sequence). CDR3 sequence: CSATEETQYF. The CDR3 region has the DNA TGCAGTGCTACCGAAGAGACCCAGTACTTC.

This clonotype occurred many times. This sequence joins TRBV7-8 and TRBJ1-2, with D maybe TRBD1 (5 bases). The CDR3 contains 17 residues. The germline gives CDR1 SGHVS, CDR2 FQNEAQ. V lost 1 base, J lost 8 bases, and 23 bases lay in between. This CDR3 is CASSLEPPPGPYRGYTF. CDR3 DNA sequence: TGTGCCAGCAGCTTAGAACCCCCTCCGGGACCCTACCGGGGCTACACCTTC.

The sample holds a few counts of this clonotype. The V call is TRBV7-9, the J call TRBJ1-4, with D tentatively TRBD1 (6 bases). This CDR3 comprises 15 residues. Deletions cut 5 bases from V and 2 bases from J, with 12 bases between. From germline, CDR1 is SEHNR and CDR2 FQNEAQ (reference sequence). CDR3 nucleotide sequence: TGTGCCAGCAGCCCGCCGGACAGCACTAATGAAAAACTGTTTTTT. This sequence encodes CASSPPDSTNEKLFF. Full variable domain (outside the CDR3, taken from reference TRBV7-9 and TRBJ1-4): DTGVSQNPRHKITKRGQNVTFRCDPISEHNRLYWYRQTLGQGPEFLTYFQNEAQLEKSRLLSDRFSAERPKGSFSTLEIQRTEQGDSAMYLCASSPPDSTNEKLFFGSGTQLSVL.

This clonotype was observed once. The chain has TRBV5-6 and TRBJ1-4; possible D gene TRBD1, 6 bases. Germline lookup yields CDR1 SGHDT and CDR2 YYEEEE. Trimming left V 0 bases short and J 1 base short, with 13 bases between. The CDR3 length is 17 residues. CDR3 sequence (DNA): TGTGCCAGCAGCTTGGAACAGGGCGCGGAAACTAATGAAAAACTGTTTTTT. It translates to CASSLEQGAETNEKLFF. The full variable domain, rest sourced from reference TRBV5-6 and TRBJ1-4, is DAGVTQSPTHLIKTRGQQVTLRCSPKSGHDTVSWYQQALGQGPQFIFQYYEEEERQRGNFPDRFSGHQFPNYSSELNVNALLLGDSALYLCASSLEQGAETNEKLFFGSGTQLSVL.

CDR3 nucleotides: TGTGCCAGCAGCGACCCGGGACAGGGTTCTCCTCATGAGCAGTTCTTC. It translates to CASSDPGQGSPHEQFF. The chain links TRBV7-9 to TRBJ2-1; the match to TRBD1 covers 9 bases. This CDR3 spans 16 amino acids. Per the germline V gene, CDR1 is SEHNR and CDR2 is FQNEAQ (reference sequence). The V and J ends lost 5 bases and 8 bases, in that order; junction bases with no gene match: 13.

Notes on this clonotype: The germline gene is not matched at one end of the junction; a read error may be the cause. The rearrangement joins TRBV20-1 to TRBJ2-1, with TRBD2 matching over 13 bases. CDR1 is DFQATT, CDR2 SNEGSKA, per germline (reference sequence). The CDR3 is 19 amino acids. CDR3: CTALTNPGLAGLLGNEQFF. CDR3 DNA: TGCACTGCTTTAACCAACCCGGGACTAGCGGGGTTACTTGGCAATGAGCAGTTCTTC.

V gene TRBV20-1 combines with J gene TRBJ2-1, with TRBD2 identical over 12 bases. The CDR3 sequence is 15 residues long. Losses at the gene ends were 3 bases for V and 7 bases for J; bases not matched to a gene: 7. Germline-derived CDR1 and CDR2 are DFQATT and SNEGSKA (reference sequence). The CDR3 is CSASLAGGLWNEQFF. The CDR3, as DNA: TGCAGTGCTAGTCTAGCGGGGGGGCTTTGGAATGAGCAGTTCTTC.

The table lists this clonotype with a few counts. The chain has TRBV20-1 and TRBJ1-2; D gene unclear. Trimming took 1 base from V and 7 from J, leaving 13 bases between them. The CDR3 is 13 amino acids. Germline V gene data show CDR1 as DFQATT and CDR2 as SNEGSKA (reference sequence). The CDR3 spells CSARGGNLPGYTF. The DNA of the CDR3 is TGCAGTGCTAGAGGCGGGAATCTGCCTGGCTACACCTTC.

In this sample, this clonotype turned up a few times. The chain uses TRBV5-8 and TRBJ2-3; 9 bases fit TRBD1. Germline V lookup: CDR1 SGHTS, CDR2 YDEGEE. The CDR3 runs 14 residues. The V gene end was trimmed by 3 bases and the J gene end by 1 base; junction bases not matched to a gene: 0. CDR3 sequence reads: CASSWDRGTDTQYF. CDR3 nucleotide sequence: TGTGCCAGCAGCTGGGACAGGGGCACAGATACGCAGTATTTT.

The rearrangement joins TRBV12-2 to TRBJ1-5; the D segment call TRBD1 is taken from the table without a DNA check. TRBV12-2 is a documented pseudogene. This CDR3 is 17 amino acids long. CDR3 residues: CASRFLWTGRRNQTQHF. The CDR3 DNA reads as TGTGCAAGTCGCTTTCTCTGGACAGGGCGGCGAAATCAGACCCAGCATTTT.

This sequence joins TRBV5-1 and TRBJ1-2; TRBD1 matches at 10 bases. In germline, CDR1 is SGHRS, CDR2 YFSETQ. V shed 8 bases and J 5 bases; nucleotides not matched to a gene: 9. CDR3 length equals 14 residues. CDR3 sequence (DNA): TGCGCCAGTAATCCGGGACAGGGGATATATGGCTACACCTTC. It is translated as CASNPGQGIYGYTF. The full variable domain, its missing parts supplied by reference TRBV5-1 and TRBJ1-2, is KAGVTQTPRYLIKTRGQQVTLSCSPISGHRSVSWYQQTPGQGLQFLFEYFSETQRNKGNFPGRFSGRQFSNSRSEMNVSTLELGDSALYLCASNPGQGIYGYTFGSGTRLTVV.

This chain connects TRBV3-1 to TRBJ1-1, with unresolved D. Germline CDR1 LGHDT, CDR2 YNNKEL (reference sequence). The V end was cut by 1 base, the J end by 9 bases, with 6 bases between. The CDR3 extends over 11 amino acids. In nucleotides, the CDR3 is TGTGCCAGCAGCCAAGCTGACAAAGCTTTCTTT. This translates into CASSQADKAFF.

This clonotype was seen many times. This chain uses TRBV6-6 with TRBJ2-7; D is unresolved. From germline, CDR1 is MNHNY and CDR2 SVGAGI (reference sequence). This CDR3 region has 15 residues. V dropped 0 bases and J dropped 4 bases, with 13 bases sitting between them. CDR3 protein: CASSYSNSGGYEQYF. In nucleotides, the CDR3 is TGTGCCAGCAGTTACTCGAACTCAGGTGGATACGAGCAGTACTTC.

This chain connects TRBV4-3 to TRBJ2-7; 12 bases align to TRBD2. Germline CDR1 LGHNA, CDR2 YSLEER. V trimming: 4 bases; J trimming: 3 bases; junction bases outside the gene matches: 19. This CDR3 spans 20 amino acids. CDR3 in DNA: TGCGCCAGCAGCCCGGGACTAGCGGGTCGAACTTTTCCTTCCGTCTACGAGCAGTACTTC. Its translation is CASSPGLAGRTFPSVYEQYF.

This clonotype came up a few times. The V gene is TRBV6-5, the J gene TRBJ2-5; D gene unclear. Trimming cost V 2 bases and J 6 bases, with 10 bases left between them. The CDR3 length is 13 residues. Per the germline V gene, CDR1 is MNHEY and CDR2 is SVGAGI. CDR3 DNA sequence: TGTGCCAGCAGTTACCCTCCTCAGAAGACCCAGTACTTC. Its translation is CASSYPPQKTQYF.

The V gene is TRBV20-1, the J gene TRBJ1-1, with D hard to call. Germline CDR1 reads DFQATT; CDR2 reads SNEGSKA (reference sequence). V was shortened by 8 bases and J by 11 bases, with 18 bases between the two germline ends. This CDR3 spans 11 amino acids. The DNA of the CDR3 is TGCAGTACCCCTCTCCCGGTTGGGGCTTTCTTT. Protein sequence: CSTPLPVGAFF.

The sample holds many counts of this clonotype. The rearrangement joins TRBV7-9 to TRBJ1-1; D is perhaps TRBD1 (5 bases). The CDR3 spans 14 residues. Germline CDR1 is SEHNR and CDR2 is FQNEAQ (reference sequence). V lost 7 bases to trimming and J lost 5 bases, with 17 bases between them. In DNA form, the CDR3 reads TGTGCCAGCATCCCGGACCGCCGGGGGACTGAAGCTTTCTTT. Encoded protein: CASIPDRRGTEAFF.